This TCR beta chain was sequenced during a study of T cells after yellow fever vaccination. The study's findings and limits: The appearance of a small share of clonotypes in both CD4 and CD8 compartments was observed. Reappearing after the booster were most of the clones from primary vaccination (96% CD4, roughly 86% CD8). A secondary response was less intense yet reached its peak sooner, at day 5 versus 15.

Germline V lookup: CDR1 SGHNT, CDR2 YENEEA. Losses at the gene ends were 5 bases for V and 3 bases for J; bases not matched to a gene: 3. The CDR3 spans 15 residues. As TCR cDNA was made by 5'RACE template switching, a universal primer site and UMIs were added. TCRdb used MiXCR to reprocess the 5' RACE reads, holding one entry per CDR3 protein. The profile covers about 350,000 distinct CDR3 sequences, with under 15% appearing a single time and 2.5% to 3.5% taken by the ten largest. The table lists this clonotype with a few counts. Its antigen remains unidentified. The clonotype comes from a man younger than 35 who received the YFV17D yellow fever vaccine. The sample in question was CD4+ T cells sorted from PBMCs, obtained 15 days after the yellow fever booster vaccination. The chain uses TRBV11-3 and TRBJ2-5; 13 nucleotides align to TRBD2. The CDR3 DNA follows: TGTGCCAGCAGCCCCGGGACTAGCGGGGAAGAGACCCAGTACTTC. This translates into CASSPGTSGEETQYF.